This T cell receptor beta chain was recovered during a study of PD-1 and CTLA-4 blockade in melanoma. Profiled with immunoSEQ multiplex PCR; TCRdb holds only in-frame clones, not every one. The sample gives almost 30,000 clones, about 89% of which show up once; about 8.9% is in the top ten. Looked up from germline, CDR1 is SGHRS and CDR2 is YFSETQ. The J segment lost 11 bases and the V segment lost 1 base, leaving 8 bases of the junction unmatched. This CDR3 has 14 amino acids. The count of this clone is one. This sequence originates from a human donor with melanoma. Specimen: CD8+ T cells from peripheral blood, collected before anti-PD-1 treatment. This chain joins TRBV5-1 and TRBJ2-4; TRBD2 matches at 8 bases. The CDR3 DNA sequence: TGCGCCAGCAGCTTGTCAGCGGGAGAGCAAGTTCAGTACTTC. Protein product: CASSLSAGEQVQYF. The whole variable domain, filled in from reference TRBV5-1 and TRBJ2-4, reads KAGVTQTPRYLIKTRGQQVTLSCSPISGHRSVSWYQQTPGQGLQFLFEYFSETQRNKGNFPGRFSGRQFSNSRSEMNVSTLELGDSALYLCASSLSAGEQVQYFGAGTRLSVL.